Listed below are T cell receptor beta chains from one sample, sequenced in a study of breast tumors, draining lymph nodes, adjacent tissues. TCRdb called the multiplex PCR reads again in MiXCR, with one record for every CDR3 protein. There are 150,000 to 250,000 distinct CDR3 sequences in the sample; around 29% occur only once, and roughly 4% lies in the top ten. The sequenced sample was axillary lymph node tissue. The source of these receptors is a female donor with breast cancer. Some clones in this sample may be carry-over from other donors' samples. CDR3s include the opening cysteine and the closing phenylalanine or tryptophan. A D gene is named only where the DNA matches it firmly. The size of a clone is reported for some rows only, either as once, few or many, or as a class for expanded clones.

J: TRBJ1-6
V: TRBV29-1
size: .
D: .
length: 14
CDR3: CSLGQGFYNSPLHF
DNA: TGCAGCTTAGGGCAGGGCTTCTATAATTCACCCCTCCACTTT

J: TRBJ2-3
V: TRBV9
size: many
D: TRBD2
length: 19
CDR3: CASSKGRASGTFGADTQYF
DNA: TGTGCCAGCAGCAAAGGTAGGGCTAGCGGCACCTTTGGCGCAGATACGCAGTATTTT

J: TRBJ1-3
V: TRBV13
size: .
D: TRBD1
length: 17
CDR3: CASSPPGQVSSGNTIYF
DNA: TGTGCCAGCAGCCCACCTGGACAGGTCTCCTCTGGAAACACCATATATTTT

J: TRBJ1-6
V: TRBV20-1
size: many
D: .
length: 14
CDR3: CSARSQASNSPLHF
DNA: TGCAGTGCTAGAAGCCAGGCCTCTAATTCACCCCTCCACTTT

J: TRBJ1-2
V: TRBV19
size: many
D: .
length: 12
CDR3: CASSRANYGYTF
DNA: TGTGCCAGTAGTCGGGCTAACTATGGCTACACCTTC

J: TRBJ2-5
V: TRBV5-4
size: many
D: TRBD2
length: 18
CDR3: CASSLLGAGASYQETQYF
DNA: TGTGCCAGCAGCTTGTTAGGAGCGGGGGCCTCGTACCAAGAGACCCAGTACTTC

J: TRBJ1-5
V: TRBV5-5
size: many
D: .
length: 15
CDR3: CASSLDGGLNQPQHF
DNA: TGTGCCAGCAGCTTGGACGGGGGCCTCAATCAGCCCCAGCATTTT

J: TRBJ2-7
V: TRBV7-9
size: .
D: TRBD2
length: 16
CDR3: CASSDRTSGRANERCF
DNA: TGTGCCAGCAGCGACCGGACTAGCGGGAGGGCAAATGAGCGGTGCTTC

J: TRBJ2-7
V: TRBV4-2
size: many
D: .
length: 17
CDR3: CASSQVGRIHGGYEQYF
DNA: TGTGCCAGCAGCCAAGTGGGAAGAATCCACGGAGGGTACGAGCAGTACTTC

J: TRBJ1-3
V: TRBV30
size: .
D: .
length: 15
CDR3: CAWSVLGWSGNTIYF
DNA: TGTGCCTGGAGTGTACTGGGGTGGTCTGGAAACACCATATATTTT

J: TRBJ2-1
V: TRBV6-2/TRBV6-3
size: few
D: TRBD2
length: 16
CDR3: CASSTRTSGLYNEQFF
DNA: TGTGCCAGCAGCACACGGACTAGCGGCTTATACAATGAGCAGTTCTTC

J: TRBJ2-2
V: TRBV3-1
size: few
D: .
length: 13
CDR3: CATPTDYTGELFF
DNA: TGTGCCACCCCTACAGATTACACCGGGGAGCTGTTTTTT

J: TRBJ1-5
V: TRBV6-6
size: many
D: TRBD1
length: 16
CDR3: CASIPTGGIPHQPQHF
DNA: TGTGCCAGCATACCGACAGGGGGCATCCCTCATCAGCCCCAGCATTTT

J: TRBJ2-2
V: TRBV3-1
size: many
D: .
length: 14
CDR3: CASSPGRVTGELFF
DNA: TGTGCCAGCAGCCCAGGGCGGGTCACCGGGGAGCTGTTTTTT

J: TRBJ2-1
V: TRBV7-6
size: many
D: TRBD2
length: 19
CDR3: CASSLATGTSGGFYNEQFF
DNA: TGTGCCAGCAGCTTAGCGACCGGGACTAGCGGGGGGTTCTACAATGAGCAGTTCTTC

J: TRBJ2-7
V: TRBV7-2
size: many
D: TRBD1
length: 16
CDR3: CASSRKPTGWDGEQYF
DNA: TGTGCCAGCAGCCGAAAACCGACAGGGTGGGACGGCGAGCAGTACTTC

J: TRBJ2-7
V: TRBV15
size: .
D: TRBD2
length: 15
CDR3: CATSIGTSGTYEQYF
DNA: TGTGCCACCAGCATAGGGACTAGCGGAACCTACGAGCAGTACTTC